Sequencing of this T cell receptor beta chain was carried out in a study of cytomegalovirus exposure and HLA in healthy donors. Study observations and caveats: The authors listed some 150 TCR beta chains as cytomegalovirus-associated.

Assay: immunoSEQ multiplex PCR; the TCRdb copy retains only in-frame clones and omits some. The top ten clones hold 7% to 9% of a sample with more than 110,000 clones, just over 85% of them seen once. About this clone itself: Its antigen is not known.

CDR1 and CDR2 (germline): MNHEY, SMNVEV (reference sequence). Trimming pared 1 base from V and 3 bases from J, leaving 18 bases between. This CDR3 spans 17 amino acids. The chain links TRBV27 to TRBJ2-5, with no clear D. The source of this sequence is a young woman in good health and CMV-seropositive. Sequencing input: PBMCs. The CDR3 DNA follows: TGTGCCAGCAGTTTATTTCCCCCTCCTCGGGTCGAAGAGACCCAGTACTTC. It yields the protein CASSLFPPPRVEETQYF.